A selection of T cell receptor beta chains follows, all from one sample in a study of cytomegalovirus exposure and HLA in healthy donors. Clones were sequenced by immunoSEQ multiplex PCR, and TCRdb holds only the in-frame ones, with some missing. The profile shows around 200,000 clones, more than 65% of them singletons. The sequencing input was PBMCs. Receptors were obtained from a girl aged 2 to 9 in good health and CMV-seropositive. Both conserved end residues are part of each CDR3. A D gene is named only where the DNA matches it firmly. Size is stated for part of the rows, as once, few or many counts, or as a class when the clone is expanded.

clone_size d_call j_call v_call cdr3_nt cdr3_aa
. TRBD1 TRBJ1-2 TRBV25-1 TGTGCCAGTAAAGGGGACAGGTGGAATGGCTACACCTTC CASKGDRWNGYTF
. . TRBJ1-1 TRBV5-1 TGCGCCAGCAGCTTCTCCTCCCCGAACACTGAAGCTTTCTTT CASSFSSPNTEAFF
. . TRBJ1-5 TRBV19 TGTGCCAGTAGTAGAGGACTGGTAGCCAATCAGCCCCAGCATTTT CASSRGLVANQPQHF
. . TRBJ2-3 TRBV30 TGTGCCTGGGACGGGACAGCGGGTCGCACAGATACGCAGTATTTT CAWDGTAGRTDTQYF
. . TRBJ1-1 TRBV5-5 TGTGCCAGCAGCTTGGTCTACAGGAACACTGAAGCTTTCTTT CASSLVYRNTEAFF
. TRBD1 TRBJ1-1 TRBV9 TGTGCCAGCAGCGTGGGCAGGGGGTCGGAAGCTTTCTTT CASSVGRGSEAFF
once TRBD1 TRBJ1-5 TRBV27 TGTGCCAGCAGTTTGAGACAGGGGGTGAGCAATCAGCCCCAGCATTTT CASSLRQGVSNQPQHF
once TRBD1 TRBJ2-1 TRBV5-1 TGCGCCAGCAGCTTAGAGGGGGCGGTCAATGAGCAGTTCTTC CASSLEGAVNEQFF
. . TRBJ1-6 TRBV30 TGTGCCTGGAGTGTAACAGGGAGGGATTCACCCCTCCACTTT CAWSVTGRDSPLHF
. TRBD1 TRBJ2-5 TRBV6-5 TGTGCCAGCAGTTCGCTCGGCAGGGGGCAACAAGAGACCCAGTACTTC CASSSLGRGQQETQYF
. . TRBJ2-3 TRBV7-2 TGTGCCGGTGGGAGCGTCTCAGATACGCAGTATTTT CAGGSVSDTQYF
. TRBD1 TRBJ1-6 TRBV27 TGTGCCAGCACCACCGGGACAGGGGGGAACTCACCCCTCCACTTT CASTTGTGGNSPLHF
. TRBD1 TRBJ1-1 TRBV9 TGTGCCAGCAGCGGCAGGGGGCTGAACACTGAAGCTTTCTTT CASSGRGLNTEAFF
. . TRBJ2-3 TRBV10-1 TGCGCCAGCAGTGATCGGACACCCGCCTGGGGAGATACGCAGTATTTT CASSDRTPAWGDTQYF
. . TRBJ2-3 TRBV5-1 TGCGCCAGCAGCTCGAACAGGGCCTCAGATACGCAGTATTTT CASSSNRASDTQYF
. . TRBJ1-2 TRBV5-1 TGCGCCAGCAGCTTTGGCAGGGACTATGGCTACACCTTC CASSFGRDYGYTF
. TRBD1 TRBJ2-7 TRBV30 TGTGCCTGGAGTGTGGGGGGACAGGGAAGTGAGCAGTACTTC CAWSVGGQGSEQYF
once . TRBJ1-2 TRBV6-1 TGTGCCAGCAGTGATTTTTGGGAGCAACCCGGTGGCTACACCTTC CASSDFWEQPGGYTF
. TRBD2 TRBJ2-7 TRBV7-3 TGTGCCAGCAGCTTGATGGGAGGGCCATACGAGCAGTACTTC CASSLMGGPYEQYF
. . TRBJ2-7 TRBV7-7 TGTGCTGGGGGGTTTCACGAGCAGTACTTC CAGGFHEQYF
once TRBD1 TRBJ1-2 TRBV19 TGTGCCAGTAGTATTGACAGGGGTATCTTAGGCTACACCTTC CASSIDRGILGYTF
. . TRBJ1-5 TRBV28 TGTGCCAGCAGCCCGGGGGGCAGGAGCCATCAGCCCCAGCATTTT CASSPGGRSHQPQHF
. . TRBJ2-1 TRBV28 TGTGCCAGCAGTTCCACCACTCAAAGCGGAGCTTACAATGAGCAGTTCTTC CASSSTTQSGAYNEQFF
few . TRBJ2-7 TRBV6-5 TGTGCCAGCAGTTACTCCAGGGGTTACGAGCAGTACTTC CASSYSRGYEQYF
once . TRBJ2-5 TRBV19 TGTGCCAGTAGTTTGGAGGTATGGGGCCAAGAGACCCAGTACTTC CASSLEVWGQETQYF
. TRBD2 TRBJ2-7 TRBV15 TGTGCCACCAGCAGAGACCCCCCCCTAGCGGGAGTCGTCTACGAGCAGTACTTC CATSRDPPLAGVVYEQYF
. TRBD2 TRBJ2-1 TRBV19 TGTGCCAGTAGAGCTCGGAGCGGGACGGGATCGAGTAGGAATGAGCAGTTCTTC CASRARSGTGSSRNEQFF
. . TRBJ1-5 TRBV15 TGTGCCACCAGCAGAGAAGGGGGACAGCCCCAGCATTTT CATSREGGQPQHF
. . TRBJ2-6 TRBV5-4 TGTGCCAGCAGCTCCCACGGAAGGGGTTTCTTAGGGGCCAACGTCCTGACTTTC CASSSHGRGFLGANVLTF
. TRBD1 TRBJ1-1 TRBV15 TGTGCCACAGAACAGGGGGCAGAGGACACTGAAGCTTTCTTT CATEQGAEDTEAFF
. . TRBJ1-2 TRBV19 TGTGCCAGTGGCTTGGGGCAGGGTTGCACCTTC CASGLGQGCTF
. . TRBJ2-2 TRBV5-1 TGCGCCAGCAGTCCGTGGGGGCGCGCGAACACCGGGGAGCTGTTTTTT CASSPWGRANTGELFF
. . TRBJ2-7 TRBV9 TGTGCCAGCAGCGTAGCGTCCCAGGAATCGACGCAGTACTTC CASSVASQESTQYF
. TRBD2 TRBJ2-1 TRBV5-1 TGCGCCAGCACCCAGCAAAGACTAGCGGGGACGAGTGAGCAGTTCTTC CASTQQRLAGTSEQFF
. TRBD2 TRBJ2-1 TRBV30 TGTGCCTGGAGTGTAAATCTTGGAGGGAGGACTAGCGGGAGGGCCACCTACAATGAGCAGTTCTTC CAWSVNLGGRTSGRATYNEQFF
. . TRBJ2-7 TRBV11-2 TGTGCCAGCAGCTTAGCCGGGGCCTACGAGCAGTACTTC CASSLAGAYEQYF
once TRBD1 TRBJ1-2 TRBV6-5 TGTGCCAGCAGTCCCGGGACAGGGGGTCGTGGTGGCTACACCTTC CASSPGTGGRGGYTF
. TRBD2 TRBJ2-7 TRBV10-3 TGTGCCATCAGTACCGGGACTAGTCTTTACGAGCAGTACTTC CAISTGTSLYEQYF
. TRBD1 TRBJ2-7 TRBV12-5 TGTGCTAGTGGTTTGGGACAGGGGGAAGGGAACGAGCAGTACTTC CASGLGQGEGNEQYF
once . TRBJ1-5 TRBV6-1 TGTGCCAGCAGTAGTAACTCCCCACGGCCCCAGCATTTT CASSSNSPRPQHF
. . TRBJ2-1 TRBV14 TGTGCCACCCAACTTAGCTCCTACAATGAGCAGTTCTTC CATQLSSYNEQFF
. . TRBJ1-1 TRBV5-1 TGCGCCAGCAGCTTGAAGTTTAGCTGGGGGGGCGAGAACACTGAAGCTTTCTTT CASSLKFSWGGENTEAFF
. TRBD1 TRBJ2-7 TRBV6-1 TGTGCCAGCAGTATGACAGGGTCTCCCTACGAGCAGTACTTC CASSMTGSPYEQYF
. . TRBJ2-7 TRBV14 TGTGCCAGCAGCCGCACCGGGGTCTCCTACGAGCAGTACTTC CASSRTGVSYEQYF
. . TRBJ1-1 TRBV5-4 TGTGCCAGCAGCTTGGTCCCGGGGGAGAAGGCTTTCTTT CASSLVPGEKAFF
. TRBD1 TRBJ1-2 TRBV10-3 TGTGCCATCAGTGCGCCCGGGACAGGGACCCTCTATGGCTACACCTTC CAISAPGTGTLYGYTF
. . TRBJ1-2 TRBV5-4 TGTGCCAGCAACACGGACAGCATCTATGGCTACACCTTC CASNTDSIYGYTF
few . TRBJ1-1 TRBV5-1 TGCGCCAGCAGCTTGGCCGGGGGGAACACTGAAGCTTTCTTT CASSLAGGNTEAFF
. TRBD1 TRBJ1-5 TRBV2 TGTGCCAGCAGGTCGACAGGGGCGAGCAATCAGCCCCAGCATTTT CASRSTGASNQPQHF
. TRBD2 TRBJ2-1 TRBV13 TGTGCCAGCAGTCAACTAGCGGGGGCGACAAATGAGCAGTTCTTC CASSQLAGATNEQFF
. TRBD2 TRBJ2-1 TRBV4-1 TGCGCCAGCAGCGTCGGACTAGCGGGAGGGGGGATTGAGCAGTTCTTC CASSVGLAGGGIEQFF
. . TRBJ2-7 TRBV7-9 TGTGCCAGCAGCTTCGCCGGGAGCGGCGAGCAGTACTTC CASSFAGSGEQYF